This T cell receptor (beta chain) was captured by sequencing in a study of T cell responses to AZD1222 COVID-19 vaccine. Study-wide background: The study pooled second doses at about 4 or about 12 weeks. Study-level findings and limits: Every sample of the repertoires postdated the peak T cell response. Most donors were white British, females outnumbered males, and clonal diversity was possibly underestimated. When two AZD1222 doses had been given, Spike-specific TCR breadth and depth rose.

The germline CDR1 and CDR2 sequences are SGHTS and YDEGEE. Trimming pared 2 bases from V and 1 base from J, leaving 10 bases between. This CDR3 is built from 14 residues. Repertoires were generated with immunoSEQ multiplex PCR, while TCRdb's copy carries only in-frame clones and drops some. The repertoire holds 130,000 or so clones, with around 90% as singletons. About this clone itself: Its antigen is unknown.

This sample comprised peripheral blood, obtained on day 0 of AZD1222 vaccination. The receptor's source is an adult in good health. This sequence joins TRBV5-8 and TRBJ2-7; TRBD1 is a possible D gene (6 bases). The CDR3 bases are TGTGCCAGCAGCTTCAACAGGGTTTCCTACGAGCAGTACTTC. It yields the protein CASSFNRVSYEQYF. Full variable domain (outside the CDR3, taken from reference TRBV5-8 and TRBJ2-7): EAGVTQSPTHLIKTRGQQATLRCSPISGHTSVYWYQQALGLGLQFLLWYDEGEERNRGNFPPRFSGRQFPNYSSELNVNALELEDSALYLCASSFNRVSYEQYFGPGTRLTVT.